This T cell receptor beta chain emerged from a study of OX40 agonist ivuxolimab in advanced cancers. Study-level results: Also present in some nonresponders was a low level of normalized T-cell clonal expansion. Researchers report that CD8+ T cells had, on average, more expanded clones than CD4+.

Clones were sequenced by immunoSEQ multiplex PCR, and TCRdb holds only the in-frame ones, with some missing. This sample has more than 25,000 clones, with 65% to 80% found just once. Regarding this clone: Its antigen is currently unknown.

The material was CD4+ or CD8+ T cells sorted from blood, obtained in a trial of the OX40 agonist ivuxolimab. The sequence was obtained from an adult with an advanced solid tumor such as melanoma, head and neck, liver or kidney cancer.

The DNA for the CDR3 is TGTGCCAGTAACTCCCTATGGGTTGCTAGCGGGTACAATGAGCAGTTCTTC. Amino acids: CASNSLWVASGYNEQFF. The chain links TRBV19 to TRBJ2-1, with 8 bases fitting TRBD2. The length of the CDR3 is 17 residues. With V trimmed by 7 bases and J by 4 bases, 15 bases remained unmatched. Germline loops: CDR1 LNHDA, CDR2 SQIVND (reference sequence).